Reported below is one TCR beta chain. In terms of age and location, participants ranged from roughly 18 to 90 years and lived in under 30 US areas. Profiling relied on immunoSEQ multiplex PCR, and the TCRdb table lists in-frame clones only, not all of them. The repertoire has under 450,000 clones, roughly 90% of them found once; the top ten carry just over 0.85%. This record belongs to a study of blood T cell repertoires in COVID-19. CDR3 length: 14 amino acids. Trimming left V 5 bases short and J 1 base short, with 8 bases between. Per the germline V gene, CDR1 is SGHTA and CDR2 is FQGNSA. This clonotype was obtained from a middle-aged woman who had been exposed to COVID-19. Sequenced sample: PBMCs or T cells enriched from blood (not recorded which). The chain has TRBV7-2 and TRBJ2-2; no definite D call. CDR3 DNA sequence: TGTGCCAGCAGCATAAAGCGGAACACCGGGGAGCTGTTTTTT. Its translation: CASSIKRNTGELFF.